The clone carrying this T cell receptor (beta chain) was seen a handful of times. The CDR3 is made up of 14 amino acids. V was clipped by 4 bases and J by 1 base, with 11 bases between them. Germline lookup yields CDR1 LNHNV and CDR2 YYDKDF (reference sequence). The data were obtained in a study of response to subunit inactivated influenza vaccine. TCRdb recomputed calls from the RT-PCR reads with MiXCR, one row per CDR3 protein. The sample has approximately 570,000 distinct CDR3 sequences, about 8% seen once. This receptor was identified in a man between 50 and 75 years old who received an inactivated influenza vaccine. The material was PBMCs from blood, obtained less than 30 months after vaccination. The chain employs TRBV15 and TRBJ2-7; D gene uncertain. CDR3: CATSMSGSSYEQYF. DNA for the CDR3: TGTGCCACCAGCATGTCAGGTTCGTCCTACGAGCAGTACTTC.